Shown below are 3 T cell receptor beta chains from a single sample sequenced in a study of cytomegalovirus exposure and HLA in healthy donors. Both 60 Vbeta primers and 13 Jbeta primers went into the PCR. This table comes from immunoSEQ multiplex PCR, and its TCRdb copy is limited to in-frame clones, with some not included. This table holds fewer than 85,000 clones. Specimen: PBMCs. These receptor sequences come from a man aged 45-60 years in good health and CMV-seropositive.

The CDR3 loop reads CASTTYRGEGYTF. The CDR3 nucleotides are TGTGCCAGCACCACTTACAGGGGGGAAGGCTACACCTTC. The gene calls are TRBV25-1 and TRBJ1-2, with 8 bases fitting TRBD1. The CDR3 extends over 13 amino acids. Germline values: CDR1 MGHDK, CDR2 SYGVNS. Trimming took 7 bases from V and 8 from J; bases not matched to a gene: 9.

The chain employs TRBV7-8 and TRBJ2-3; 7 bases map to TRBD2. V lost 1 base to trimming and J lost 0 bases; unmatched junction nucleotides: 4. Per germline, CDR1 SGHVS and CDR2 FQNEAQ. The CDR3 has 16 residues. The DNA for the CDR3 is TGTGCCAGCAGCTTAGGGGGGGGTGCTAGCACAGATACGCAGTATTTT. Translation: CASSLGGGASTDTQYF.

V is TRBV10-1 and J is TRBJ1-5; weak D call: TRBD1 (6 bases). V lost 6 bases to trimming and J lost 7 bases, with 16 bases between them. Germline CDR1 and CDR2: WNHNN and SYGVQD (reference sequence). The length of the CDR3 is 14 residues. The CDR3 DNA reads TGCGCCAGCAGCAGGGGAGCTAGGCTCCAGCCCCAGCATTTT. Protein sequence: CASSRGARLQPQHF.